Described below is a single T cell receptor beta chain sequence and its context. Its antigen is not identified. The authors ran a second PCR of roughly 6 to 12 cycles using a sample-barcoded 5' primer and a J-beta primer mix. TCRdb re-derived calls from the 5' RACE reads in MiXCR, one entry per CDR3 protein. The table lists some 800,000 distinct CDR3 sequences, roughly 25% of them singletons. The data were obtained in a study of blood T cells in healthy people across ages. Study-wide points: The CMV status of each donor remained undetermined, and this could have confounded shifts in expanded clonotypes. Those diversity estimates obtained from one million T cells were thought to be underestimates.

Germline V gene sequence: CDR1 SEHNR, CDR2 FQNEAQ (reference sequence). The CDR3 consists of 14 residues. Between the trimmed V and J ends, which lost 8 bases and 0 bases, there was a span of 11 bases. The data were also submitted as part of a second study, on T cells of mothers and their children. That study adds: The study recruited three healthy Caucasian mothers and their six children as donors. In each mother, TCR beta CDR3 reads exceeded 8 million; in each child, they numbered a few million.

This rearrangement joins TRBV7-9 to TRBJ1-3; D possibly corresponds to TRBD1 (5 bases). Sample: blood. The sequence came from a boy aged 5 to 17 in good health. The DNA of the CDR3 is TGTGCCAGCGAGGGGCCCTTCTCTGGAAACACCATATATTTT. The encoded protein is CASEGPFSGNTIYF. Using reference TRBV7-9 and TRBJ1-3 for the parts outside the CDR3, the full variable domain is DTGVSQNPRHKITKRGQNVTFRCDPISEHNRLYWYRQTLGQGPEFLTYFQNEAQLEKSRLLSDRFSAERPKGSFSTLEIQRTEQGDSAMYLCASEGPFSGNTIYFGEGSWLTVV.